This T cell receptor beta chain stems from a study of CD8 T cells in ankylosing spondylitis. Study-wide points: Within ankylosing spondylitis blood, a TCR beta motif made up of roughly eight highly homologous variants appeared to be characteristic.

5'-RACE, quantitative and with molecular barcodes, yielded the TCR beta libraries. TCRdb passed the 5' RACE reads through MiXCR, listing each CDR3 protein once. This sample has roughly 370,000 distinct CDR3 sequences, with 20% to 25% found just once. This clonotype has only a few counts. No antigen is known for it. The germline V gene has CDR1 DFQATT and CDR2 SNEGSKA (reference sequence). The CDR3 runs 15 residues. Trimming took 0 bases from V and 3 from J, leaving 14 bases between them. Sequenced material: blood, either unsorted or a sorted T cell fraction (not recorded which). The chain uses TRBV20-1 and TRBJ1-1, with D possibly TRBD1 on 5 matching bases. This clonotype was sampled from a male donor with ankylosing spondylitis. The CDR3 spells CSARDAGVWDTEAFF. Written as DNA, the CDR3 is TGCAGTGCTAGAGATGCGGGGGTCTGGGACACTGAAGCTTTCTTT.